This T cell receptor (beta chain) was sequenced for a study of cytomegalovirus exposure and HLA in healthy donors. With 60 Vbeta and 13 Jbeta primers, the PCR was carried out. Generated by immunoSEQ multiplex PCR, the TCRdb table keeps only in-frame clones and is missing some. Of 150,000 to 250,000 clones listed, about four fifths are singletons. The V end lost 0 bases, the J end lost 8 bases, and 13 bases lay between the germline ends. Germline CDR1 reads SGHVS; CDR2 reads FNYEAQ. The CDR3 covers 14 residues. The sequence derives from a girl aged 10-17 years in good health and CMV-seropositive. The material sequenced was PBMCs. The chain links TRBV7-6 to TRBJ1-2; the D gene is possibly TRBD1 (5 bases). The CDR3, as DNA: TGTGCCAGCAGCTTAGCAAAGGGGCTCGGCGGCTACACCTTC. As protein: CASSLAKGLGGYTF.